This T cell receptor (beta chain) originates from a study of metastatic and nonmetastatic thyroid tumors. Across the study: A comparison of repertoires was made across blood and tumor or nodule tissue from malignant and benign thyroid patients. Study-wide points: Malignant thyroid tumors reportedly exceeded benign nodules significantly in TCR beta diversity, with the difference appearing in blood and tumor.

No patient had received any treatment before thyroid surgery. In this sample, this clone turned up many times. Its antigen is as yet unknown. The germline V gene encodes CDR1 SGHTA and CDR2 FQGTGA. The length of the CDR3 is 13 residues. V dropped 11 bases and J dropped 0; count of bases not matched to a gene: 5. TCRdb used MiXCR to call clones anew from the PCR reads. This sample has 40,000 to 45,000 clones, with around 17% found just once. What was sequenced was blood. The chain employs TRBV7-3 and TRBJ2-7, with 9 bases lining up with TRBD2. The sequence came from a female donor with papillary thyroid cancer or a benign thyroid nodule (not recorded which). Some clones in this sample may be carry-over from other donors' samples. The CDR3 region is CAGRSGGSYEQYF. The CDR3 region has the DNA TGTGCCGGACGTAGCGGGGGCTCCTACGAGCAGTACTTC.